The rows below give T cell receptor beta chains drawn from one sample of a study of T cell clonotyping in hematopoietic cell transplantation. The method was immunoSEQ multiplex PCR; TCRdb's version includes in-frame clones alone and lacks a portion of them. The sample yields roughly 7,000 clones, around 91% seen once. The specimen was PBMCs, collected 30 days after allogeneic stem cell transplant. The receptors here all came from a female patient in her fifties who had an allogeneic stem cell transplant from an unrelated donor, so the T cells may come from the graft donor. Some clones in this sample may be carry-over from other donors' samples. Both conserved end residues are part of each CDR3. A D gene is named only where the DNA matches it firmly. Clone size appears in some rows only: once, few, many, or a class for an expanded clone.

cdr3_nt cdr3_aa clone_size j_call d_call v_call
TGTGCCAGCAGCTTAGCCCTAAATTCCCCGGAGCACTATGGCTACACCTTC CASSLALNSPEHYGYTF - TRBJ1-2 - TRBV7-6
TGTGCCAGCAGCTTTTTCTTGCCTACAGGCAACACCATATATTTT CASSFFLPTGNTIYF - TRBJ1-3 - TRBV7-9
TGTGCCAGCTCACACGGGACGGAAACCTATGGCTACACCTTC CASSHGTETYGYTF once TRBJ1-2 - TRBV18
TGTGCCAGCAGCTCCCCCCGACTAGCGGGGGGGCTCCCAGAGACCCAGTACTTC CASSSPRLAGGLPETQYF - TRBJ2-5 TRBD2 TRBV7-2
TGTGCCAGCAGCTTGACAGGGAGAGACACCGGGGAGCTGTTTTTT CASSLTGRDTGELFF once TRBJ2-2 TRBD1 TRBV7-9
TGTGCCAGCAGCTTAGCCACTCCCGGGAGGGCGCGGACTGAAGCTTTCTTT CASSLATPGRARTEAFF - TRBJ1-1 - TRBV7-9
TGTGCCAGCAGCGAACCGGGACTAGCGGGAGTTGAAGAGACCCAGTACTTC CASSEPGLAGVEETQYF few TRBJ2-5 TRBD2 TRBV11-3
TGTGCCAGCAGTTACTCAGGACAGGTTGGCACTGAGGCTTTCTTT CASSYSGQVGTEAFF - TRBJ1-1 TRBD1 TRBV6-5
TGTGCCAGCAGCCCAACCAGGGGGCCACGTGTAGCCTCTGGAAACACCATATATTTT CASSPTRGPRVASGNTIYF - TRBJ1-3 TRBD1 TRBV4-2
TGTGCCAGTACCGATCAGAGTGAGCAGTTCTTC CASTDQSEQFF - TRBJ2-1 - TRBV19
TGTGCCAGCAGTTCCCGGGACGGCGTCCTAGGGGAGCAGTTCTTC CASSSRDGVLGEQFF - TRBJ2-1 - TRBV27
TGTGCCAGCAGCGTAGCAGACCATCTTAGTGAAAAACTGTTTTTT CASSVADHLSEKLFF large TRBJ1-4 - TRBV9
TGTGCCAGCAGCTTCGGTAGCGGGAGTAACACCGGGGAGCTGTTTTTT CASSFGSGSNTGELFF - TRBJ2-2 TRBD2 TRBV7-8
TGTGCCAGCAGATCGGGACGGAAAAATCAGCCCCAGCATTTT CASRSGRKNQPQHF - TRBJ1-5 - TRBV6-5
TGTGCCAGTAGTTCCCGACTAGCGGGGGGCCAAGAGACCCAGTACTTC CASSSRLAGGQETQYF - TRBJ2-5 TRBD2 TRBV19